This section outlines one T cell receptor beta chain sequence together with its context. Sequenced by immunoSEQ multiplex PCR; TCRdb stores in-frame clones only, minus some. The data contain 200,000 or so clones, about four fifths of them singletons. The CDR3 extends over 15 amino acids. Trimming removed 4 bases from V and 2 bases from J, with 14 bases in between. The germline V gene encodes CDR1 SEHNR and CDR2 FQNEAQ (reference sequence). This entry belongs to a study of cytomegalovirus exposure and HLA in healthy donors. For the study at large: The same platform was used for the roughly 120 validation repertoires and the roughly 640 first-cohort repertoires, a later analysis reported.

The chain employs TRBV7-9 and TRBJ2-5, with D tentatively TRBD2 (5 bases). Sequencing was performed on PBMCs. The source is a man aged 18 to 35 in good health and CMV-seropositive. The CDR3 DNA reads TGTGCCAGCAGCTACCGGTTGGGCGGGCAAGAGACCCAGTACTTC. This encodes CASSYRLGGQETQYF. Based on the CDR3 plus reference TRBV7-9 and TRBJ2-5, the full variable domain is DTGVSQNPRHKITKRGQNVTFRCDPISEHNRLYWYRQTLGQGPEFLTYFQNEAQLEKSRLLSDRFSAERPKGSFSTLEIQRTEQGDSAMYLCASSYRLGGQETQYFGPGTRLLVL.